The clone carrying this TCR beta chain appeared many times. The authors amplified TCR beta CDR3 regions from RNA transcripts. Second-round multiplex PCR came after a first-round RT-PCR that employed HTBI primers. TCRdb redid the calling of the multiplex PCR reads with MiXCR, one entry per CDR3 protein. The profile shows 200,000 to 250,000 distinct CDR3 sequences, 25% to 35% of them singletons. These data come from a study of Graves' ophthalmopathy and Graves' hyperthyroidism. Whole-study context: No treatment had been given when peripheral blood was collected at initial diagnosis.

Germline V gene lookup returns CDR1 MNHNS and CDR2 SASEGT. The CDR3 covers 14 residues. V shed 3 bases and J shed 8 bases, with 16 bases lying between them. The source material was peripheral blood. The chain has TRBV6-1 and TRBJ1-2; D might be TRBD1 (6 bases). The source of this sequence is a man aged 50 or older with Graves' ophthalmopathy. The CDR3 spells CASSDDGGPGGYTF. The CDR3 DNA follows: TGTGCCAGCAGTGATGATGGGGGGCCGGGAGGCTACACCTTC.